Detailed here is one TCR beta chain. The data were obtained in a study of control samples from healthy donors and cancer patients. Sequencing used immunoSEQ multiplex PCR; TCRdb keeps in-frame clones, though not all of them. The data contain around 170,000 clones, 90% of them singletons. V was pared by 1 base and J by 5 bases, with 14 bases between. The CDR3 is 15 amino acids. Germline lookup yields CDR1 LGHDT and CDR2 YNNKEL (reference sequence). Sequencing was carried out using blood. The V call is TRBV3-1 (or the pseudogene TRBV3-2), the J call TRBJ1-2; D unresolved. The receptor was derived from a woman in her forties or fifties in good health. The CDR3 sequence: CASSQALTSPYGYTF. CDR3 DNA: TGTGCCAGCAGCCAAGCATTAACCAGCCCTTATGGCTACACCTTC.